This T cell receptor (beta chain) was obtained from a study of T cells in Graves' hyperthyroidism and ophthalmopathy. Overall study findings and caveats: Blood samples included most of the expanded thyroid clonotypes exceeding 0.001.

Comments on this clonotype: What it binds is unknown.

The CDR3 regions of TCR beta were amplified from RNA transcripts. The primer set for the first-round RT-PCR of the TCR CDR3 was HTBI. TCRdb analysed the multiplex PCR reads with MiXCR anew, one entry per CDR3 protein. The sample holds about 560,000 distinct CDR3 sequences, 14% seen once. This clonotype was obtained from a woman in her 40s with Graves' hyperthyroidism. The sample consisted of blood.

The CDR3 nucleotides are TGTGCCAGTAGTCGAGACAGGGCGGACTCCTACGAGCAGTACTTC. It translates to CASSRDRADSYEQYF. The V gene is TRBV19, the J gene TRBJ2-7, with 7 bases fitting TRBD1. The CDR3 is 15 residues long. V gave up 5 bases and J gave up 0 bases; unmatched junction bases: 7. Per germline, CDR1 LNHDA and CDR2 SQIVND (reference sequence).